The 19 T cell receptor beta chains below come from one sample, sequenced in a study of T cell repertoires in cytomegalovirus infection (dated by TCRdb to the late 2010s). According to the study, the label for this sample's treatment or condition signals: in vitro stimulation with specific CMV peptide epitopes to enrich CMV-specific T cells. The antigens for these receptors are not known. TCRdb lists the instrument as Illumina HiSeq 1500. TCRdb reworked the public reads: Q25 trimming with fastp, MiXCR clone assembly, productive beta chains retained. Every entry covers one CDR3 protein and lists the most common genes and DNA from its rows. The sample yields 550,000 to 700,000 distinct CDR3 sequences; 35% to 50% were counted once. The biggest ten clones account for about 46% of the sample. The sequenced sample was cultured PBMCs, obtained from culture after CMV antigen stimulation. The source is a human donor in good health (CMV status not recorded). Some clones in this sample may be carry-over from other donors' samples.

In this sample, this clonotype turned up a few times. This chain uses TRBV28 with TRBJ2-3; no definite D call. Trimming left V 7 bases short and J 7 bases short, with 12 bases between. Germline V CDR1 and CDR2: MDHEN, SYDVKM. This CDR3 contains 12 residues. The DNA of the CDR3 is TGTGCCAGCACACGCCCCCGAAATACGCAGTATTTT. Translation gives CASTRPRNTQYF.

This rearrangement joins TRBV2 to TRBJ2-5, with D possibly being TRBD1 (5 bases). Looked up from germline, CDR1 is SNHLY and CDR2 is FYNNEI. V was pared by 1 base and J by 5 bases, with 8 bases between. The CDR3 length is 13 residues. CDR3 in DNA: TGTGCCAGCAGTGAAGAAGGGGTGGAGACCCAGTACTTC. It specifies CASSEEGVETQYF.

The V and J genes are TRBV28 and TRBJ2-7, with TRBD2 matching 10 bases. This CDR3 spans 14 amino acids. Germline V CDR1 and CDR2: MDHEN, SYDVKM. The J segment lost 2 bases and the V segment lost 8 bases, leaving 6 bases of the junction unmatched. The CDR3 is CASQLAGRTYEQYF. The CDR3 coding sequence is TGTGCCAGCCAACTAGCGGGGCGTACCTACGAGCAGTACTTC.

The chain carries TRBV6-1 and TRBJ2-7; perhaps TRBD2 as D (5 bases). This CDR3 comprises 13 residues. Germline CDR1 is MNHNS and CDR2 is SASEGT. Trimming removed 6 bases at V and 5 bases at J, with 14 bases between. CDR3 DNA sequence: TGTGCCAGCAGCCGAGGGCGGAACCACGAGCAGTACTTC. This codes for CASSRGRNHEQYF.

The chain carries TRBV5-1 and TRBJ1-5, with a weak D call TRBD1 (6 bases). The V end lost 0 bases, the J end lost 9 bases, and 16 bases lay between the germline ends. Germline CDR1 reads SGHRS; CDR2 reads YFSETQ. This CDR3 comprises 15 residues. CDR3 residues: CASSLGQAGIWPQHF. CDR3 coding DNA: TGCGCCAGCAGCTTGGGACAGGCAGGGATTTGGCCCCAGCATTTT.

The gene calls are TRBV7-8 and TRBJ2-1; 9 nucleotides line up with TRBD1. V shed 7 bases, J shed 7 bases, and the junction held 11 bases outside the gene matches. Germline V gene lookup returns CDR1 SGHVS and CDR2 FQNEAQ. The length of the CDR3 is 15 residues. For the CDR3, the DNA is TGTGCCAGCATCCCCGGGACAGGGTTGTTGAATGAGCAGTTCTTC. This sequence encodes CASIPGTGLLNEQFF.

J is TRBJ2-2 and V is TRBV18; 8 bases map to TRBD1. The CDR3 runs to 13 residues. From germline, CDR1 is KGHSH and CDR2 LQKENI. V shed 8 bases and J 6 bases; nucleotides not matched to a gene: 5. The CDR3 loop is CASQGQGSGELFF. DNA for the CDR3: TGTGCCAGCCAAGGACAGGGCTCCGGGGAGCTGTTTTTT.

The chain recombines TRBV5-4 with TRBJ2-3; 8 bases map to TRBD1. Trimming cost V 4 bases and J 10 bases; bases outside gene matches: 14. The CDR3 has 15 amino acids. Germline values: CDR1 SGHNT, CDR2 YYREEE (reference sequence). In DNA, the CDR3 is TGTGCCAGCAGCCCAATGACAGGGGCATCCCCCTCGCAGTATTTT. The encoded protein is CASSPMTGASPSQYF.

The rearrangement links TRBV7-9 to TRBJ2-7, with D possibly matching TRBD1 (7 bases). V lost 5 bases to trimming and J lost 4 bases, with 18 bases between them. This CDR3 spans 15 amino acids. CDR1 and CDR2 (germline): SEHNR, FQNEAQ (reference sequence). CDR3 sequence: CASSQGGPGWYEQYF. For the CDR3, the DNA is TGTGCCAGCAGCCAGGGGGGACCGGGTTGGTACGAGCAGTACTTC.

This clonotype was observed a few times. The genes are TRBV6-1 and TRBJ2-5, with D unresolved. The length of the CDR3 is 17 residues. Trimming stripped 4 bases from V and 1 base from J, with 19 bases between. Germline assignment: CDR1 MNHNS and CDR2 SASEGT. The DNA of the CDR3 is TGTGCCAGCAGTGCACGTCTCGGTCCTTACCTCCAAGAGACCCAGTACTTC. Protein product: CASSARLGPYLQETQYF.

This clonotype showed up just a few times. The gene calls are TRBV28 and TRBJ2-1; no definite D call. Germline values: CDR1 MDHEN, CDR2 SYDVKM. V lost 9 bases and J 3 bases, leaving 15 bases between the germline ends. The CDR3 contains 14 residues. The chain's CDR3 is CASSWLTGYNEQFF. The CDR3 DNA reads TGTGCCAGTTCTTGGCTAACGGGCTACAATGAGCAGTTCTTC. Drawing the rest from reference TRBV28 and TRBJ2-1, the complete variable domain is DVKVTQSSRYLVKRTGEKVFLECVQDMDHENMFWYRQDPGLGLRLIYFSYDVKMKEKGDIPEGYSVSREKKERFSLILESASTNQTSMYLCASSWLTGYNEQFFGPGTRLTVL.

This clonotype was detected a few times. The J gene is TRBJ1-4, the V gene TRBV7-8; TRBD1 agrees at 8 bases. Germline V gene data show CDR1 as SGHVS and CDR2 as FQNEAQ. The CDR3 covers 14 residues. After removal of 5 bases from V and 7 bases from J, the junction contained 6 bases not matched to a gene. Written as DNA, the CDR3 is TGTGCCAGCAGCCCCGGGACAGGCTTTGAAAAACTGTTTTTT. Protein sequence: CASSPGTGFEKLFF.

This chain connects TRBV12-3 or TRBV12-4 to TRBJ2-2; D unclear. The CDR3 is made up of 14 amino acids. Trimming stripped 5 bases from V and 7 bases from J, with 14 bases between. DNA for the CDR3: TGTGCCAGCAGTCCGCAAGGAGAGGTCGGGGAGCTGTTTTTT. Translating gives CASSPQGEVGELFF.

This chain connects TRBV6-1 to TRBJ1-1, with 9 bases identical to TRBD1. The germline V gene has CDR1 MNHNS and CDR2 SASEGT. The CDR3 totals 15 residues. J was trimmed by 4 bases and V by 8 bases; bases with no gene match: 11. The CDR3 region has the DNA TGTGCCAGCCAAAGTGTTACAGGGGGCTTCACTGAAGCTTTCTTT. This translates into CASQSVTGGFTEAFF.

The rearrangement uses TRBV4-1 and TRBJ2-4; 7 bases agree with TRBD2. CDR3 length: 15 amino acids. V shed 3 bases and J 7 bases; nucleotides not matched to a gene: 9. The germline CDR1 and CDR2 sequences are MGHRA and YSYEKL. CDR3 loop: CASSQGEGHRNIQYF. CDR3 nucleotides: TGCGCCAGCAGCCAGGGGGAGGGCCATCGGAACATTCAGTACTTC.

The chain employs TRBV4-3 and TRBJ2-1, with TRBD2 identical over 14 bases. The CDR3 sequence is 18 residues long. The junction had 11 bases not matched to a gene; V was cut back by 1 base and J by 9 bases. Germline assignment: CDR1 LGHNA and CDR2 YSLEER. CDR3 loop: CASSQGGWGTSGRVEQFF. The CDR3 DNA reads TGCGCCAGCAGCCAAGGTGGCTGGGGGACTAGCGGGAGAGTTGAGCAGTTCTTC.

The CDR3 loop reads CASSPQLGGEETQYF. The CDR3 DNA reads as TGTGCCAGCAGCCCTCAACTTGGGGGCGAGGAGACCCAGTACTTC. This chain joins TRBV7-2 and TRBJ2-5, with D possibly being TRBD1 (6 bases). This CDR3 comprises 15 residues. V dropped 5 bases and J dropped 5 bases, with 18 bases sitting between them. CDR1 is SGHTA, CDR2 FQGNSA, per germline. The full variable domain, with the rest looked up from reference TRBV7-2 and TRBJ2-5, is GAGVSQSPSNKVTEKGKDVELRCDPISGHTALYWYRQSLGQGLEFLIYFQGNSAPDKSGLPSDRFSAERTGGSVSTLTIQRTQQEDSAVYLCASSPQLGGEETQYFGPGTRLLVL.

In the case of this clonotype: The junction and the germline gene differ at one end; a read error may be behind it. This sequence joins TRBV12-5 and TRBJ2-5; 9 bases fit TRBD2. Germline V gives CDR1 LGHNT, CDR2 FRNRAP. This CDR3 contains 12 residues. The CDR3 sequence: CASGLVGTSRHF. In DNA, the CDR3 is TGTGCTAGTGGTTTGGTAGGGACTAGCAGACACTTC.

This clonotype was picked up a small number of times. The chain carries TRBV6-2 or TRBV6-3 and TRBJ1-1; 8 bases are a match to TRBD1. Germline V gene sequence: CDR1 MNHEY, CDR2 SVGEGT. The CDR3 has 15 amino acids. The V and J ends lost 5 bases and 3 bases, in that order; junction bases with no gene match: 8. DNA for the CDR3: TGTGCCAGCAGTACCAGGGGGCGCGGGGACACTGAAGCTTTCTTT. It translates to CASSTRGRGDTEAFF.